A single sample is the source of the 16 T cell receptor beta chains below, sequenced in a study of T cell responses to AZD1222 COVID-19 vaccine. Repertoires were generated with immunoSEQ multiplex PCR, while TCRdb's copy carries only in-frame clones and drops some. The sample lists 100,000 to 120,000 clones, approximately 85% seen once, with 3.5% to 5% in the top ten. This material consisted of peripheral blood, taken on day 0 of AZD1222 vaccination. The receptors stem from an adult in good health.

The chain uses TRBV6-5 and TRBJ1-1; 7 nucleotides align to TRBD1. The CDR3 is 14 residues long. The trim removed 5 bases at V and 4 bases at J, leaving 7 bases unmatched. The germline gives CDR1 MNHEY, CDR2 SVGAGI. CDR3 nucleotides: TGTGCCAGCAGTACAAACAGGGGAAGCACTGAAGCTTTCTTT. The encoded protein is CASSTNRGSTEAFF.

The chain joins TRBV7-9 to TRBJ2-1, with TRBD2 matching 13 bases. This CDR3 is built from 16 residues. Germline values: CDR1 SEHNR, CDR2 FQNEAQ (reference sequence). J gave up 5 bases and V 5 bases, and 6 bases lay outside the gene matches. This chain's CDR3 is CASSPPTSGRNNEQFF. The CDR3 nucleotides read TGTGCCAGCAGCCCTCCGACTAGCGGGAGGAACAATGAGCAGTTCTTC. The full variable domain, with the rest looked up from reference TRBV7-9 and TRBJ2-1, is DTGVSQNPRHKITKRGQNVTFRCDPISEHNRLYWYRQTLGQGPEFLTYFQNEAQLEKSRLLSDRFSAERPKGSFSTLEIQRTEQGDSAMYLCASSPPTSGRNNEQFFGPGTRLTVL.

The chain combines TRBV7-9 with TRBJ2-3; a weak D match, TRBD2 (6 bases). The CDR3 is 14 amino acids. V lost 0 bases and J 5 bases, leaving 9 bases between the germline ends. Germline values: CDR1 SEHNR, CDR2 FQNEAQ (reference sequence). Here the CDR3 reads CASSLAQAGDTQYF. CDR3 sequence (DNA): TGTGCCAGCAGCTTAGCCCAAGCGGGAGATACGCAGTATTTT. The variable domain in full, with the rest retrieved from reference TRBV7-9 and TRBJ2-3, is DTGVSQNPRHKITKRGQNVTFRCDPISEHNRLYWYRQTLGQGPEFLTYFQNEAQLEKSRLLSDRFSAERPKGSFSTLEIQRTEQGDSAMYLCASSLAQAGDTQYFGPGTRLTVL.

The chain joins TRBV27 to TRBJ1-2, with TRBD1 identical over 7 bases. V was clipped by 0 bases and J by 2 bases; unmatched bases: 3. CDR1 and CDR2 from the germline V gene are MNHEY and SMNVEV (reference sequence). This CDR3 has 15 amino acids. In nucleotides, the CDR3 is TGTGCCAGCAGTTTATCGGGCAGGGGGAACTATGGCTACACCTTC. Amino acid sequence: CASSLSGRGNYGYTF.

The rearrangement joins TRBV6-5 to TRBJ1-2; D perhaps matches TRBD1 (5 bases). Looked up from germline, CDR1 is MNHEY and CDR2 is SVGAGI. CDR3 length equals 12 residues. V was trimmed by 8 bases and J by 9 bases, leaving 16 bases between them. Written as DNA, the CDR3 is TGTGCCAGCTCTGTCCAGGGTGAAAGCTACACCTTC. Translating gives CASSVQGESYTF.

CDR3 sequence (DNA): TGTGCCAGCAGTTTATTAGTAGGGGGGGCTATGGGAACTGGAAACACCATATATTTT. Its protein product is CASSLLVGGAMGTGNTIYF. V is TRBV28 and J is TRBJ1-3, with D possibly TRBD1 on 6 matching bases. The CDR3 is 19 amino acids. The germline CDR1 and CDR2 sequences are MDHEN and SYDVKM. Trimming cost V 1 base and J 2 bases, with 21 bases left between them. Drawing the rest from reference TRBV28 and TRBJ1-3, the complete variable domain is DVKVTQSSRYLVKRTGEKVFLECVQDMDHENMFWYRQDPGLGLRLIYFSYDVKMKEKGDIPEGYSVSREKKERFSLILESASTNQTSMYLCASSLLVGGAMGTGNTIYFGEGSWLTVV.

The chain is built from TRBV9 and TRBJ2-1; 12 bases are a match to TRBD2. Per the germline V gene, CDR1 is SGDLS and CDR2 is YYNGEE. The CDR3 loop spans 16 amino acids. The V segment lost 4 bases and the J segment 4 bases; nucleotides outside the gene matches: 6. The CDR3 sequence is CASSPQGTSGYNEQFF. In DNA, the CDR3 is TGTGCCAGCAGCCCTCAGGGGACTAGCGGGTACAATGAGCAGTTCTTC.

This chain's CDR3 is CASSYPNYEQYF. CDR3 DNA: TGTGCCAGCAGTTACCCTAACTACGAGCAGTACTTC. The rearrangement links TRBV6-2 or TRBV6-3 to TRBJ2-7; D is unclear. The CDR3 extends over 12 amino acids. V dropped 2 bases and J dropped 3 bases, with 5 bases sitting between them. CDR1 is MNHEY and CDR2 is SVGEGT in the germline V gene.

V and J are TRBV19 and TRBJ1-2; no definite D call. V gave up 3 bases and J gave up 8 bases, with 25 bases separating them. The germline V gene encodes CDR1 LNHDA and CDR2 SQIVND (reference sequence). The CDR3 contains 17 residues. The CDR3 loop is CASSIQVVVDPVQGYTF. The CDR3 DNA reads as TGTGCCAGTAGTATTCAGGTAGTCGTCGATCCTGTCCAAGGCTACACCTTC.

This sequence joins TRBV27 and TRBJ2-1, with TRBD2 as a possible D gene (7 bases). This CDR3 contains 17 residues. CDR1 is MNHEY, CDR2 SMNVEV, per germline (reference sequence). V lost 6 bases and J lost 0, with 18 bases in between. The CDR3 bases are TGTGCCAGCAGAATTAGGGGGGCGGGGGTCTCCTACAATGAGCAGTTCTTC. Its protein is CASRIRGAGVSYNEQFF.

This chain connects TRBV19 to TRBJ1-5; D is undetermined. The CDR3 runs 15 residues. The V end was cut by 7 bases, the J end by 1 base, with 14 bases between. Germline CDR1 LNHDA, CDR2 SQIVND (reference sequence). CDR3: CASIDRTHSNQPQHF. The CDR3 nucleotides are TGTGCCAGTATCGACCGGACCCACAGCAATCAGCCCCAGCATTTT.

The chain carries TRBV19 and TRBJ2-7, with TRBD1 matching 7 bases. This CDR3 region has 15 residues. Germline loops: CDR1 LNHDA, CDR2 SQIVND (reference sequence). The J segment lost 3 bases and the V segment lost 3 bases, leaving 8 bases of the junction unmatched. CDR3 loop: CASSMSSQGDYEQYF. DNA for the CDR3: TGTGCCAGTAGTATGTCCTCGCAGGGGGACTACGAGCAGTACTTC.

V usage is TRBV7-2 and J usage is TRBJ1-6, with D maybe TRBD1 (5 bases). Trimming left V 0 bases short and J 11 bases short, with 8 bases between. The CDR3 loop spans 13 amino acids. Per the germline V gene, CDR1 is SGHTA and CDR2 is FQGNSA. The CDR3 is CASSLASGPPLHF. DNA of the CDR3: TGTGCCAGCAGCTTAGCTTCAGGGCCACCCCTCCACTTT.

J is TRBJ2-7 and V is TRBV5-1, with D perhaps matching TRBD2 (6 bases). The CDR3 contains 14 residues. V was cut by 6 bases and J by 5 bases, with 18 bases left in between. Germline CDR1 and CDR2: SGHRS and YFSETQ. DNA for the CDR3: TGCGCCAGCACCATGGTGGCGGGGAGTCACGAGCAGTACTTC. Amino acid sequence: CASTMVAGSHEQYF. The full variable domain, rest sourced from reference TRBV5-1 and TRBJ2-7, is KAGVTQTPRYLIKTRGQQVTLSCSPISGHRSVSWYQQTPGQGLQFLFEYFSETQRNKGNFPGRFSGRQFSNSRSEMNVSTLELGDSALYLCASTMVAGSHEQYFGPGTRLTVT.

This clone has more than one count but fewer than ten. This chain joins TRBV4-3 and TRBJ2-3; TRBD2 agrees at 8 bases. This CDR3 is built from 16 residues. Germline trimming cut 4 bases from V and 5 bases from J; bases unmatched to any gene: 11. The germline gives CDR1 LGHNA, CDR2 YSLEER. In nucleotides, the CDR3 is TGCGCCAGCAGCCTTGGGGGGACTAGTGGGAGAGATACGCAGTATTTT. Translation gives CASSLGGTSGRDTQYF.

The chain joins TRBV5-1 to TRBJ1-6; possibly TRBD1 for D (5 bases). Trimming took 5 bases from V and 14 from J, leaving 23 bases between them. The CDR3 spans 15 residues. CDR1 SGHRS and CDR2 YFSETQ come from the germline V gene. CDR3 sequence (DNA): TGCGCCAGCAGGCGAACTTCAGGGTTTGAGGGTTCCCTCCACTTT. Amino acids: CASRRTSGFEGSLHF.